The following is a T cell receptor beta chain sequence with its context. Samples came from patients with localized non-small cell lung adenocarcinoma. TCRdb independently ran MiXCR on the PCR reads; one entry per CDR3 protein. The sample records fewer than 9,500 distinct CDR3 sequences, over 50% being singletons. The source of the sample is a study of CD4 and CD8 cells across lung adenocarcinoma regions. V lost 4 bases and J lost 3; bases outside the gene matches: 2. The germline V gene has CDR1 MNHNS and CDR2 SASEGT. CDR3 length: 13 amino acids. This TCR was sampled from a female donor with lung adenocarcinoma. The CD4 and CD8 labels of this study may be unreliable. V and J are TRBV6-1 and TRBJ2-5; 7 bases line up with TRBD1. Sample: CD4+ T cells from the center of a lung tumor. CDR3 sequence: CASSVQGKETQYF. CDR3 nucleotides: TGTGCCAGCAGTGTACAGGGGAAAGAGACCCAGTACTTC.